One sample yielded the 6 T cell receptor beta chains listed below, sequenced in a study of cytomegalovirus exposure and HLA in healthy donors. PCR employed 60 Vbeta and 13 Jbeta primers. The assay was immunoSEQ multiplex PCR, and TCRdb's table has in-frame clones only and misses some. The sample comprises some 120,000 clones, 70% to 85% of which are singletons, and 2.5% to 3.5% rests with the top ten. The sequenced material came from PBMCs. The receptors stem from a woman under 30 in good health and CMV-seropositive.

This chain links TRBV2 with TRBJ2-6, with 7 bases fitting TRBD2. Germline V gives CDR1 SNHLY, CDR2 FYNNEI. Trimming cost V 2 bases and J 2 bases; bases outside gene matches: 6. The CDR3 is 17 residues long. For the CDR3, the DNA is TGTGCCAGCAGTGAATCGGGGGGAGGCCCTGGGGCCAACGTCCTGACTTTC. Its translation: CASSESGGGPGANVLTF. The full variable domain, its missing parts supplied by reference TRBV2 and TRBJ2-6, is EPEVTQTPSHQVTQMGQEVILRCVPISNHLYFYWYRQILGQKVEFLVSFYNNEISEKSEIFDDQFSVERPDGSNFTLKIRSTKLEDSAMYFCASSESGGGPGANVLTFGAGSRLTVL.

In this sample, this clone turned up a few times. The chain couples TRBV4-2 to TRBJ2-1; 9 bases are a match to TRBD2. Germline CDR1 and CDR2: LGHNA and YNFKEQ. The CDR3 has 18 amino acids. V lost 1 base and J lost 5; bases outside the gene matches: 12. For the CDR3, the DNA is TGTGCCAGCAGCCAAGGGCCCTCGGGCGGGGGGGCTAACAATGAGCAGTTCTTC. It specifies CASSQGPSGGGANNEQFF.

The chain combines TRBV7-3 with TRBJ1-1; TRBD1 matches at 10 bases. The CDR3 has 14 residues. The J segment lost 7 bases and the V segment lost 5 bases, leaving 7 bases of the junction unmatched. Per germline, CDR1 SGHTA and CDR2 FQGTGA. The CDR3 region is CASSDGTGVSEAFF. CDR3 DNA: TGTGCCAGCAGCGACGGGACAGGGGTGAGTGAAGCTTTCTTT.

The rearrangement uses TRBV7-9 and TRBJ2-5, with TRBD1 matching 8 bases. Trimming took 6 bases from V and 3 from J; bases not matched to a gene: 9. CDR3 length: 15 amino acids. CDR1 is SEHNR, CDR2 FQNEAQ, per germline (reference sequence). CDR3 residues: CASRNKLDREETQYF. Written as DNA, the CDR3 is TGTGCCAGCAGAAACAAGTTGGACAGGGAAGAGACCCAGTACTTC.

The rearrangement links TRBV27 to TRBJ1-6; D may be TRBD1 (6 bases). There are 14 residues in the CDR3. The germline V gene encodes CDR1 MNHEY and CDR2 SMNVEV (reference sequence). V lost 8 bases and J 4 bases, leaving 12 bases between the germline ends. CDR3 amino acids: CASSSQGYNSPLHF. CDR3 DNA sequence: TGTGCCAGCTCAAGTCAGGGGTATAATTCACCCCTCCACTTT.

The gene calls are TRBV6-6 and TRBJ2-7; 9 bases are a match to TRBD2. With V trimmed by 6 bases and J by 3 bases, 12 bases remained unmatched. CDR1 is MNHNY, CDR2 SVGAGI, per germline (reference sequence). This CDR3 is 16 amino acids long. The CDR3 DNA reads TGTGCCAGCAGGCGTCAATTAGCGGGGGATCTCTACGAGCAGTACTTC. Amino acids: CASRRQLAGDLYEQYF.